A single TCR beta chain is shown here with its context. The sample is drawn from a study of blood T cell repertoires in COVID-19. Overall study: PBMCs, B-cell-depleted T cells, or T cells were the source of the cDNA or gDNA that made up the material.

Study processing details: The authors estimated nucleated cell counts from reference gene primer amplification. TCRdb's copy holds only in-frame clones and misses some; the assay was immunoSEQ multiplex PCR. The V and J calls and clone size come from that table; D and trimming were worked out from the DNA. The sample contains some 300,000 clones, approximately 90% of which appear only once. Seattle-derived patients entered the study during active infection and were followed longitudinally. CDR1 and CDR2 from the germline V gene are MNHEY and SMNVEV (reference sequence). V lost 3 bases to trimming and J lost 9 bases, with 17 bases between them. This CDR3 is built from 14 residues.

This sequence joins TRBV27 and TRBJ1-2, with D perhaps matching TRBD1 (5 bases). The sequenced sample was peripheral blood. This receptor was identified in a woman in her forties or fifties with COVID-19, enrolled during active disease. The CDR3 nucleotides read TGTGCCAGCAGTTTGCTCGGGACTCGAAATAGCTACACCTTC. It is translated as CASSLLGTRNSYTF.